This entry features one T cell receptor beta chain sequence. As yet, its antigen is unknown. This CDR3 is built from 15 residues. Trimming pared 1 base from V and 6 bases from J, leaving 16 bases between. Germline V gene sequence: CDR1 SEHNR, CDR2 FQNEAQ (reference sequence). This sample is part of a study of CD8 T cell repertoires and HIV-1 epitope variants. Study in general: T cells were stimulated with Twenty-five Gag and Nef peptides separately. Controls included no peptide, Ebola AY9 epitope, and a CMV, EBV, flu pool.

Repertoires were generated with immunoSEQ multiplex PCR, while TCRdb's copy carries only in-frame clones and drops some. The table lists about 90,000 clones, 70% to 75% of them singletons. General study points: This assay reports beta chains of antigen-expanded cells, not T cell function.

The chain uses TRBV7-9 and TRBJ2-7, with unresolved D. Sequencing input: uncultured baseline CD8+ T cells from peripheral blood mononuclear cells (PBMCs). This sequence was found in a male donor with HIV. This CDR3 is CASSLDLDVDSEQYF. CDR3 in DNA: TGTGCCAGCAGCTTAGATTTAGACGTGGATTCCGAGCAGTACTTC.